Listed here are 11 T cell receptor beta chains from one sample, sequenced in a study of post-analysis software for immune sequencing data. Study-level results: Higher frequency in patients than in controls was seen for about 5 TRBV segments, with TRBV5-6, TRBV5-1 and TRBV20-1 among them.

For these TCRs, the target antigens are not known. Incorporated into the TCR beta cDNA libraries were unique molecular identifiers, which served to reduce PCR and sequencing biases. In TCRdb, the PCR reads were re-called with MiXCR into one record per CDR3 protein. In the table there are 750,000 to 900,000 distinct CDR3 sequences, about half of which are singletons. Input material: blood. Every receptor here comes from a girl aged 5-17 years with multiple sclerosis.

This clonotype has only a few counts. V is TRBV29-1 and J is TRBJ1-2, with 7 positions matching TRBD1. V lost 2 bases, J lost 5 bases, and 11 bases stayed unmatched. This CDR3 contains 15 residues. The V gene's germline CDR1 is SQVTM and CDR2 ANQGSEA. DNA of the CDR3: TGCAGCGTTGAATGGGCAGGGGGAGATGGTTATGGCTACACCTTC. Translated: CSVEWAGGDGYGYTF.

The chain is built from TRBV4-3 and TRBJ2-1, with D perhaps TRBD2 (5 bases). Germline V gives CDR1 LGHNA, CDR2 YSLEER. The V end was cut by 4 bases, the J end by 0 bases, with 16 bases between. The CDR3 totals 17 residues. The CDR3 region is CASSRDGLASSYNEQFF. CDR3 DNA: TGCGCCAGCAGCCGCGACGGACTGGCTAGCTCCTACAATGAGCAGTTCTTC.

V is TRBV11-3 and J is TRBJ2-3; 8 bases are a match to TRBD1. Per germline, CDR1 SGHNT and CDR2 YENEEA. This CDR3 contains 14 residues. The V gene end was trimmed by 8 bases and the J gene end by 3 bases; junction bases not matched to a gene: 7. The CDR3 spells CASCRGQWTDTQYF. The CDR3 DNA is TGTGCCAGCTGCAGGGGGCAGTGGACAGATACGCAGTATTTT.

Notes on this clonotype: One end of the junction is discordant with germline, which a read error may explain. The chain couples TRBV12-5 to TRBJ1-1, with 10 bases fitting TRBD1. The CDR3 has 19 residues. CDR1 and CDR2 from the germline V gene are LGHNT and FRNRAP. This chain's CDR3 is CASGLVAPGQGTPNTEAFF. CDR3 DNA: TGTGCTAGTGGTTTGGTCGCCCCGGGACAGGGGACTCCAAACACTGAGGCTTTCTTT.

This clonotype was picked up a small number of times. The chain links TRBV6-6 to TRBJ2-1; TRBD2 agrees at 11 bases. This CDR3 has 14 amino acids. Germline CDR1 reads MNHNY; CDR2 reads SVGAGI (reference sequence). V shed 6 bases, J shed 4 bases, and the junction held 2 bases outside the gene matches. The CDR3 DNA reads TGTGCCAGCAGACTAGCGGGAGAGTACAATGAGCAGTTCTTC. Translated: CASRLAGEYNEQFF.

This clonotype showed up just a few times. This chain joins TRBV5-1 and TRBJ2-3; no clear D gene. CDR3 length: 14 amino acids. In germline, CDR1 is SGHRS, CDR2 YFSETQ. The V and J ends lost 2 bases and 0 bases respectively, with 7 bases between them. CDR3 sequence reads: CASSFTMSTDTQYF. The CDR3 nucleotides are TGCGCCAGCAGCTTTACGATGAGCACAGATACGCAGTATTTT.

The chain carries TRBV4-3 and TRBJ2-3; D may be TRBD2 (5 bases). The CDR3 loop spans 17 amino acids. From germline, CDR1 is LGHNA and CDR2 YSLEER. V lost 1 base and J lost 2, with 16 bases in between. Written as DNA, the CDR3 is TGCGCCAGCAGCCAAGCTGTTTCACTAGTCCCCACAGATACGCAGTATTTT. Translation: CASSQAVSLVPTDTQYF.

The V call is TRBV11-2, the J call TRBJ2-5; no reliable D call. The V and J ends lost 0 bases and 1 base respectively, with 3 bases between them. This CDR3 is 13 amino acids long. CDR1 and CDR2 (germline): SGHAT, FQNNGV. The CDR3 loop is CASSLEVQETQYF. The CDR3 nucleotides read TGTGCCAGCAGCTTAGAAGTCCAAGAGACCCAGTACTTC.

For the CDR3, the DNA is TGTGCCAGCAGTTTACAGGCGGGAGGGGTGGAGACCCAGTACTTC. Amino acids: CASSLQAGGVETQYF. This chain connects TRBV27 to TRBJ2-5; 9 bases line up with TRBD2. Germline V CDR1 and CDR2: MNHEY, SMNVEV (reference sequence). The ends lost 2 bases at V and 5 bases at J; junction bases unmatched: 6. This CDR3 comprises 15 residues.

The J gene is TRBJ1-5, the V gene TRBV19; no reliable D call. The germline V and J ends were trimmed by 3 bases and 0 bases, with 3 bases remaining between them. The CDR3 is 13 amino acids. The germline CDR1 and CDR2 sequences are LNHDA and SQIVND (reference sequence). CDR3 protein: CASSISSNQPQHF. The CDR3 bases are TGTGCCAGTAGTATCTCTAGCAATCAGCCCCAGCATTTT.

This rearrangement joins TRBV29-1 to TRBJ2-3, with 9 bases lining up with TRBD1. V lost 8 bases, J lost 6 bases, and 18 bases stayed unmatched. Germline V gene data show CDR1 as SQVTM and CDR2 as ANQGSEA. CDR3 length: 16 amino acids. The CDR3 DNA reads TGCAGCACCATGTCCACCGGGACAGGGAGATTTGATACGCAGTATTTT. Translating gives CSTMSTGTGRFDTQYF.